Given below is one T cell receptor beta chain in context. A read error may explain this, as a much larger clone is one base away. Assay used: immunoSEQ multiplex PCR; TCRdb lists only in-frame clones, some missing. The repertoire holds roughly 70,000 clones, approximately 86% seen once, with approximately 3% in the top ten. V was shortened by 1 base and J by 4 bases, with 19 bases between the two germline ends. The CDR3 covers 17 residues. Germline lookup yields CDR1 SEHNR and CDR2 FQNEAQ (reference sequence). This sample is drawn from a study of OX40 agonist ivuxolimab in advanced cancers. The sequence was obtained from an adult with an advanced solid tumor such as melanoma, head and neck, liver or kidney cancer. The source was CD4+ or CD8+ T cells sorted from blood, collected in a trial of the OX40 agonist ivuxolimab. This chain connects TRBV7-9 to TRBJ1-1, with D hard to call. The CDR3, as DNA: TGTGCCAGCAGCTTAGAGTTGTGGCGCGGGGAGAGCACTGAAGCTTTCTTT. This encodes CASSLELWRGESTEAFF. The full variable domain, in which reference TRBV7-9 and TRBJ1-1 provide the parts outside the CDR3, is DTGVSQNPRHKITKRGQNVTFRCDPISEHNRLYWYRQTLGQGPEFLTYFQNEAQLEKSRLLSDRFSAERPKGSFSTLEIQRTEQGDSAMYLCASSLELWRGESTEAFFGQGTRLTVV.